The 18 T cell receptor beta chains reported below all come from one sample, sequenced in a study of breast tumors, draining lymph nodes, adjacent tissues. TCRdb independently ran MiXCR on the multiplex PCR reads; one entry per CDR3 protein. This sample has about 15,000 distinct CDR3 sequences; about half occur once, and the top ten carry around a sixth. The sequencing sample was made of tumor-adjacent breast tissue. Receptors were obtained from a female donor with breast cancer. Some clones in this sample may be carry-over from other donors' samples.

In this sample, this clonotype turned up many times. The chain carries TRBV6-5 and TRBJ2-3; 10 nucleotides match TRBD2. CDR3 size: 13 residues. After removal of 5 bases from V and 9 bases from J, the junction contained 5 bases not matched to a gene. Germline V gives CDR1 MNHEY, CDR2 SVGAGI. CDR3 nucleotides: TGTGCCAGCAGTCAGACTAGCGGGTCGACGCAGTATTTT. This encodes CASSQTSGSTQYF.

This clonotype was observed at least ten times. The chain recombines TRBV28 with TRBJ2-3; TRBD2 agrees at 8 bases. Germline-derived CDR1 and CDR2 are MDHEN and SYDVKM. V shed 5 bases and J 2 bases; nucleotides not matched to a gene: 6. The CDR3 sequence is 15 residues long. The chain's CDR3 is CASSPPSGLTDTQYF. The CDR3 nucleotides read TGTGCCAGCAGTCCCCCTAGCGGGCTCACAGATACGCAGTATTTT. Full variable domain (rest looked up from reference TRBV28 and TRBJ2-3): DVKVTQSSRYLVKRTGEKVFLECVQDMDHENMFWYRQDPGLGLRLIYFSYDVKMKEKGDIPEGYSVSREKKERFSLILESASTNQTSMYLCASSPPSGLTDTQYFGPGTRLTVL.

This clonotype is medium-sized. The chain combines TRBV10-1 with TRBJ2-1; no clear D. The germline gives CDR1 WNHNN, CDR2 SYGVQD (reference sequence). The CDR3 sequence is 13 residues long. Trimming took off 0 bases at V and 8 bases at J, with 8 bases between the two ends. The CDR3 nucleotides are TGCGCCAGCAGTGAGTCTGGCTGGGATGAGCAGTTCTTC. Translated: CASSESGWDEQFF.

This chain connects TRBV7-9 to TRBJ1-2; a weak D match, TRBD1 (6 bases). V was shortened by 5 bases and J by 5 bases, with 12 bases between the two germline ends. CDR3 length: 13 amino acids. Germline CDR1 SEHNR, CDR2 FQNEAQ (reference sequence). The CDR3 coding sequence is TGTGCCAGCAGCCGAAAAGGACAGTATGGCTACACCTTC. Residues: CASSRKGQYGYTF. Filled out from reference TRBV7-9 and TRBJ1-2, the complete variable domain reads DTGVSQNPRHKITKRGQNVTFRCDPISEHNRLYWYRQTLGQGPEFLTYFQNEAQLEKSRLLSDRFSAERPKGSFSTLEIQRTEQGDSAMYLCASSRKGQYGYTFGSGTRLTVV.

Many counts were recorded for this clonotype. The rearrangement uses TRBV27 and TRBJ2-3, with D unresolved. This CDR3 region has 15 residues. V was cut by 2 bases and J by 2 bases, with 11 bases left in between. The germline CDR1 and CDR2 sequences are MNHEY and SMNVEV (reference sequence). CDR3 sequence reads: CASSLDAANTDTQYF. Here the CDR3 DNA reads TGTGCCAGCAGTTTAGATGCGGCCAACACAGATACGCAGTATTTT.

The chain recombines TRBV20-1 with TRBJ2-5, with TRBD1 matching 7 bases. CDR1 is DFQATT, CDR2 SNEGSKA, per germline (reference sequence). The CDR3 sequence is 14 residues long. CDR3 in amino acids: CSASRGSGQEAQYF. The CDR3 coding sequence is TGCAGCGCTTCTCGGGGTTCTGGACAGGAGGCCCAGTACTTC.

The chain employs TRBV6-1 and TRBJ2-7; TRBD2 might be the D (5 bases). Germline lookup yields CDR1 MNHNS and CDR2 SASEGT. The CDR3 runs 16 residues. Trimming shortened V by 7 bases and J by 3 bases, and 22 bases separated the two germline ends. The CDR3 sequence: CASNPRGSLSGYEQYF. In nucleotides, the CDR3 is TGTGCCAGCAACCCTCGGGGAAGTCTAAGCGGCTACGAGCAGTACTTC.

Ten or more counts support this clonotype. This chain connects TRBV9 to TRBJ2-3, with 11 bases lining up with TRBD2. After removal of 4 bases from V and 3 bases from J, the junction contained 13 bases not matched to a gene. There are 18 residues in the CDR3. Germline V CDR1 and CDR2: SGDLS, YYNGEE. The DNA of the CDR3 is TGTGCCAGCAGCCCCCATTCCGGGACTAGCGGTTTAACAGATACGCAGTATTTT. Translation gives CASSPHSGTSGLTDTQYF.

The V call is TRBV14, the J call TRBJ2-5; TRBD2 matches at 7 bases. Germline CDR1 reads SGHDN; CDR2 reads FVKESK. V gave up 3 bases and J gave up 5 bases; unmatched junction bases: 9. The CDR3 consists of 15 residues. DNA of the CDR3: TGTGCCAGCAGCCACCAGGGCGGGAGAAGGGAGACCCAGTACTTC. As protein: CASSHQGGRRETQYF.

The chain couples TRBV10-3 to TRBJ2-7; D gene uncertain. Trimming took 10 bases from V and 2 from J, leaving 18 bases between them. This CDR3 has 14 amino acids. Germline V gene lookup returns CDR1 ENHRY and CDR2 SYGVKD. CDR3 in DNA: TGTGCCACCACCCCCAGCGTAGGGACCTACGAGCAGTACGTC. It specifies CATTPSVGTYEQYV.

The V gene is TRBV7-2, the J gene TRBJ1-5; D unresolved. V was trimmed by 9 bases and J by 0 bases, leaving 9 bases between them. CDR1 is SGHTA and CDR2 is FQGNSA in the germline V gene. This CDR3 spans 13 amino acids. The chain's CDR3 is CASGSYSNQPQHF. The CDR3, as DNA: TGTGCCAGTGGGAGTTATAGCAATCAGCCCCAGCATTTT.

J is TRBJ1-2 and V is TRBV13, with 7 bases matching TRBD1. V shed 5 bases and J 6 bases; nucleotides not matched to a gene: 3. Germline V CDR1 and CDR2: PRHDT, FYEKMQ (reference sequence). This CDR3 spans 12 amino acids. This chain's CDR3 is CASSLTGDGYTF. CDR3 nucleotide sequence: TGTGCCAGCAGCCTTACAGGGGATGGCTACACCTTC.

The sample holds many counts of this clonotype. This rearrangement joins TRBV6-5 to TRBJ2-6; the match to TRBD1 covers 7 bases. This CDR3 is built from 17 residues. Germline values: CDR1 MNHEY, CDR2 SVGAGI. V lost 7 bases and J lost 0; bases outside the gene matches: 9. The CDR3 is CASNEGTATSGANVLTF. The CDR3 DNA is TGTGCCAGCAACGAGGGGACAGCCACCTCTGGGGCCAACGTCCTGACTTTC.

This clonotype has a count of ten or more. One base away lies a much larger clone, so this may be a sequencing read error. The V and J genes are TRBV9 and TRBJ1-6; no clear D gene. CDR3 length equals 15 residues. Germline V lookup: CDR1 SGDLS, CDR2 YYNGEE. CDR3 sequence: CASTQGSANNSPPHF. CDR3 nucleotide sequence: TGTGCCAGCACCCAAGGGAGTGCGAATAATTCACCCCCCCACTTT.

V is TRBV5-4 and J is TRBJ2-3, with D perhaps TRBD2 (5 bases). V was trimmed by 0 bases and J by 3 bases, leaving 11 bases between them. Germline loops: CDR1 SGHNT, CDR2 YYREEE (reference sequence). The CDR3 sequence is 15 residues long. The CDR3 sequence: CASSLGGPGTDTQYF. CDR3 DNA sequence: TGTGCCAGCAGCTTGGGAGGGCCTGGAACAGATACGCAGTATTTT.

This clonotype was found many times. The genes are TRBV5-8 and TRBJ2-5; D possibly corresponds to TRBD2 (6 bases). The CDR3 runs 15 residues. Germline loops: CDR1 SGHTS, CDR2 YDEGEE. Trimming left V 4 bases short and J 5 bases short, with 18 bases between. CDR3: CASSPGDAGEETQYF. The DNA for the CDR3 is TGTGCCAGCAGCCCGGGGGACGCAGGAGAGGAGACCCAGTACTTC.

This clonotype was observed a handful of times. The chain links TRBV7-3 to TRBJ2-6; D is unresolved. This CDR3 spans 15 amino acids. Germline values: CDR1 SGHTA, CDR2 FQGTGA. Trimming stripped 2 bases from V and 0 bases from J, with 5 bases between. This CDR3 reads CASSLSVSGANVLTF. The CDR3 region has the DNA TGTGCCAGCAGCTTATCTGTCTCTGGGGCCAACGTCCTGACTTTC.

The rearrangement joins TRBV7-2 to TRBJ2-5; D may correspond to TRBD1 or TRBD2 (6 bases each). CDR1 and CDR2 from the germline V gene are SGHTA and FQGNSA. The CDR3 covers 14 residues. Trimming left V 5 bases short and J 5 bases short, with 15 bases between. CDR3 nucleotides: TGTGCCAGCAGCCTGACTAGGCAGGGGGAGACCCAGTACTTC. Protein sequence: CASSLTRQGETQYF.